This is a list of T cell receptor beta chains from one sample in a study of OX40 agonist ivuxolimab in advanced cancers. The data were produced by immunoSEQ multiplex PCR, yet TCRdb's version contains in-frame clones alone and is incomplete. This repertoire shows some 50,000 clones, 83% found once; its top ten account for roughly 3.2%. This material consisted of CD4+ or CD8+ T cells sorted from blood, taken in a trial of the OX40 agonist ivuxolimab. These receptors were obtained from an adult with an advanced solid tumor such as melanoma, head and neck, liver or kidney cancer. The CDR3 runs from the conserved cysteine through the conserved F or W. D genes are given only for firm matches. Size tells how often a clone was seen (once, few, many) or the class of an expanded clone, and some rows leave it out.

abundance: -; v_gene: TRBV18; len: 13; d_gene: -; j_gene: TRBJ2-7; CDR3nt: TGTGCCAGCTCACCACCGGGGGCCTACGAGCAGTACTTC; CDR3aa: CASSPPGAYEQYF
abundance: -; v_gene: TRBV13; len: 15; d_gene: TRBD1; j_gene: TRBJ2-4; CDR3nt: TGTGCCAGCAGCACCGGACAGGGGGTCAAAAACATTCAGTACTTC; CDR3aa: CASSTGQGVKNIQYF
abundance: -; v_gene: TRBV5-1; len: 14; d_gene: -; j_gene: TRBJ1-1; CDR3nt: TGCGCCAGCAGCTTGGCGGTTTCAGAGACCGAAGCTTTCTTT; CDR3aa: CASSLAVSETEAFF
abundance: -; v_gene: TRBV6-1; len: 15; d_gene: -; j_gene: TRBJ2-7; CDR3nt: TGTGCCAGCACCTTACGGGCTGGACAGTACTACGAGCAGTACTTC; CDR3aa: CASTLRAGQYYEQYF
abundance: -; v_gene: TRBV29-1; len: 13; d_gene: TRBD1; j_gene: TRBJ1-1; CDR3nt: TGCAGCGTTGACGACAGGGCCGGCACTGAAGCTTTCTTT; CDR3aa: CSVDDRAGTEAFF
abundance: -; v_gene: TRBV21-1; len: 19; d_gene: -; j_gene: TRBJ2-5; CDR3nt: TGTGCCAGCAGCAAAGAAGGTGTGGAGAGAGCTTCGGCCCAAGAGACCCAGTACTTC; CDR3aa: CASSKEGVERASAQETQYF
abundance: -; v_gene: TRBV7-9; len: 11; d_gene: -; j_gene: TRBJ1-1; CDR3nt: TGTGCCAGCAGCTTAGAGGGTCCAGCTTTCTTT; CDR3aa: CASSLEGPAFF
abundance: -; v_gene: TRBV2; len: 14; d_gene: -; j_gene: TRBJ2-1; CDR3nt: TGTGCCAGCAGTGAAGCGCGGCGACTAAATGAGCAGTTCTTC; CDR3aa: CASSEARRLNEQFF
abundance: -; v_gene: TRBV7-2; len: 15; d_gene: TRBD1; j_gene: TRBJ2-1; CDR3nt: TGTGCCAGCAGCGGGGACAGGGCGGGATACAATGAGCAGTTCTTC; CDR3aa: CASSGDRAGYNEQFF
abundance: -; v_gene: TRBV27; len: 14; d_gene: TRBD1; j_gene: TRBJ1-1; CDR3nt: TGTGCCAGCAGTTTACAGGGGGTTTGGACTGAAGCTTTCTTT; CDR3aa: CASSLQGVWTEAFF
abundance: -; v_gene: TRBV5-4; len: 17; d_gene: -; j_gene: TRBJ1-2; CDR3nt: TGTGCCAGCAGCTTGGCCCTCACTCGATCTTCTAACTATGGCTACACCTTC; CDR3aa: CASSLALTRSSNYGYTF
abundance: -; v_gene: TRBV6-1; len: 14; d_gene: TRBD1; j_gene: TRBJ1-1; CDR3nt: TGTGCCAGCAGAACGACAGGGAGAGATACTGAAGCTTTCTTT; CDR3aa: CASRTTGRDTEAFF
abundance: -; v_gene: TRBV5-1; len: 15; d_gene: TRBD2; j_gene: TRBJ2-5; CDR3nt: TGCGCCAGCAGCCCCGGGACTAGCGGCCAAGAGACCCAGTACTTC; CDR3aa: CASSPGTSGQETQYF
abundance: -; v_gene: TRBV21-1; len: 13; d_gene: -; j_gene: TRBJ2-7; CDR3nt: TGTGCCAGCAGCAAAGGTCCGGGTTACGAGCAGTACTTC; CDR3aa: CASSKGPGYEQYF
abundance: -; v_gene: TRBV9; len: 15; d_gene: -; j_gene: TRBJ2-3; CDR3nt: TGTGCCAGCAGCACCCAGGCAACTAGCACAGATACGCAGTATTTT; CDR3aa: CASSTQATSTDTQYF
abundance: once; v_gene: TRBV7-9; len: 16; d_gene: TRBD2; j_gene: TRBJ2-7; CDR3nt: TGTGCCAGCAGCTTAGGGGGACTAGCGATTGCCTACGAGCAGTACTTC; CDR3aa: CASSLGGLAIAYEQYF
abundance: -; v_gene: TRBV7-2; len: 15; d_gene: -; j_gene: TRBJ2-7; CDR3nt: TGTGCCAGCAGCTTAGGCCTCAGGAACTCCTACGAGCAGTACTTC; CDR3aa: CASSLGLRNSYEQYF
abundance: -; v_gene: TRBV19; len: 17; d_gene: -; j_gene: TRBJ1-1; CDR3nt: TGTGCCAGTAGTATGTCCGCTAGTGGCCTTAGGAACACTGAAGCTTTCTTT; CDR3aa: CASSMSASGLRNTEAFF
abundance: -; v_gene: TRBV7-9; len: 16; d_gene: TRBD2; j_gene: TRBJ2-1; CDR3nt: TGTGCCAGCAGCTTAGGGGTAGCGGGGCCCTACAATGAGCAGTTCTTC; CDR3aa: CASSLGVAGPYNEQFF
abundance: once; v_gene: TRBV5-1; len: 16; d_gene: -; j_gene: TRBJ2-3; CDR3nt: TGCGCCAGCAGCTTGGTTACTAGCAGTGATAGAGATACGCAGTATTTT; CDR3aa: CASSLVTSSDRDTQYF
abundance: -; v_gene: TRBV5-1; len: 15; d_gene: -; j_gene: TRBJ1-1; CDR3nt: TGCGCCAGCAGCGAAAACGCGGCGGGGGTTGGGGAAGCTTTCTTT; CDR3aa: CASSENAAGVGEAFF
abundance: few; v_gene: TRBV7-9; len: 13; d_gene: -; j_gene: TRBJ2-5; CDR3nt: TGTGCCAGCAGCTTAGAGGGATTCGAGACCCAGTACTTC; CDR3aa: CASSLEGFETQYF
abundance: -; v_gene: TRBV19; len: 17; d_gene: TRBD2; j_gene: TRBJ2-1; CDR3nt: TGTGCCAGTAGTATGGCCCCCAGCGGGATCTCCTACAATGAGCAGTTCTTC; CDR3aa: CASSMAPSGISYNEQFF
abundance: -; v_gene: TRBV6-1; len: 15; d_gene: -; j_gene: TRBJ2-3; CDR3nt: TGTGCCCACCTACCCATGCAGAGTCGAGCAGATACGCAGTATTTT; CDR3aa: CAHLPMQSRADTQYF
abundance: -; v_gene: TRBV5-6; len: 15; d_gene: TRBD1; j_gene: TRBJ2-7; CDR3nt: TGTGCCAGCAGCTTCAGCCCCGGGACAGAGTACGAGCAGTACTTC; CDR3aa: CASSFSPGTEYEQYF
abundance: -; v_gene: TRBV5-5; len: 13; d_gene: TRBD2; j_gene: TRBJ2-1; CDR3nt: TGTGCCAGCAGCTTTGGGGGGGACAATGAGCAGTTCTTC; CDR3aa: CASSFGGDNEQFF